Below, 21 T cell receptor beta chains from the same sample are listed, as sequenced in a study of cytomegalovirus exposure and HLA in healthy donors. The PCR ran on 60 Vbeta and 13 Jbeta primers. Repertoires were generated with immunoSEQ multiplex PCR, while TCRdb's copy carries only in-frame clones and drops some. Of 200,000 to 250,000 clones in the sample, roughly 80% were seen once. Sequencing was done on a sample of PBMCs. The receptors originated from a man between 40 and 49 years old in good health and CMV-seronegative.

The CDR3 sequence is CASSSSGGSYEQYF. The CDR3 DNA is TGTGCCAGCAGCTCGAGCGGGGGAAGTTACGAGCAGTACTTC. The gene calls are TRBV7-9 and TRBJ2-7, with 8 bases matching TRBD2. With V trimmed by 4 bases and J by 4 bases, 6 bases remained unmatched. The CDR3 is 14 residues long. CDR1 and CDR2 from the germline V gene are SEHNR and FQNEAQ (reference sequence).

The count of this clone is one. The gene calls are TRBV11-2 and TRBJ1-6; no clear D. CDR3 length: 13 amino acids. Germline CDR1 and CDR2: SGHAT and FQNNGV. The V end was cut by 6 bases, the J end by 10 bases, with 13 bases between. The CDR3 coding sequence is TGTGCCAGCAGATCAACCGGGGAATCACCCCTCCACTTT. It translates to CASRSTGESPLHF.

The chain couples TRBV5-1 to TRBJ2-5; D might be TRBD1 (5 bases). Germline CDR1 SGHRS, CDR2 YFSETQ. This CDR3 comprises 13 residues. The V end was cut by 5 bases, the J end by 1 base, with 9 bases between. The CDR3 loop reads CASRQGSQETQYF. The CDR3 DNA is TGCGCCAGCAGGCAGGGCAGCCAAGAGACCCAGTACTTC.

The V gene is TRBV28, the J gene TRBJ1-2, with no clear D. Germline loops: CDR1 MDHEN, CDR2 SYDVKM. This CDR3 has 12 residues. Trimming removed 6 bases from V and 0 bases from J, with 5 bases in between. CDR3 sequence reads: CASSNSNYGYTF. DNA for the CDR3: TGTGCCAGCAGCAATTCTAACTATGGCTACACCTTC.

The chain carries TRBV5-1 and TRBJ2-1, with 9 positions matching TRBD2. J lost 3 bases, V lost 2 bases, and 6 bases had no gene match. Germline CDR1 SGHRS, CDR2 YFSETQ. CDR3 length: 16 residues. In DNA, the CDR3 is TGCGCCAGCAGCTTACTAGCGGGTACAAGCTACAATGAGCAGTTCTTC. As protein: CASSLLAGTSYNEQFF.

The chain carries TRBV2 and TRBJ2-7, with D possibly matching TRBD2 (6 bases). The CDR3 extends over 14 amino acids. CDR1 and CDR2 (germline): SNHLY, FYNNEI. Trimming removed 4 bases from V and 5 bases from J, with 15 bases in between. The CDR3 region is CASSVRRGMNEQYF. The CDR3 DNA reads TGTGCCAGCAGTGTTCGGAGGGGCATGAACGAGCAGTACTTC.

CDR3: CASSKPSGGLYF. The CDR3 DNA sequence: TGTGCCAGCAGCAAACCTAGCGGGGGTCTATACTTC. The chain has TRBV7-2 and TRBJ2-7, with TRBD2 matching over 10 bases. After removal of 5 bases from V and 13 bases from J, the junction contained 8 bases not matched to a gene. This CDR3 region has 12 residues. Per the germline V gene, CDR1 is SGHTA and CDR2 is FQGNSA.

V usage is TRBV19 and J usage is TRBJ2-7, with 15 nucleotides matching TRBD2. The V gene's germline CDR1 is LNHDA and CDR2 SQIVND (reference sequence). The V gene end was trimmed by 6 bases and the J gene end by 4 bases; junction bases not matched to a gene: 7. The CDR3 totals 16 residues. The CDR3 DNA is TGTGCCAGTAGCTCTATGGGGACTAGCGGGAGGTACGAGCAGTACTTC. Protein sequence: CASSSMGTSGRYEQYF.

The chain employs TRBV15 and TRBJ1-2; TRBD1 agrees at 8 bases. Germline values: CDR1 LNHNV, CDR2 YYDKDF (reference sequence). This CDR3 contains 15 residues. The V segment lost 0 bases and the J segment 4 bases; nucleotides outside the gene matches: 4. CDR3 sequence (DNA): TGTGCCACCAGCAGAGATCCAGGGGGCCGCTATGGCTACACCTTC. It translates to CATSRDPGGRYGYTF.

The chain is built from TRBV2 and TRBJ2-3; maybe TRBD2 (5 bases). Germline V CDR1 and CDR2: SNHLY, FYNNEI. The CDR3 is made up of 12 amino acids. V was pared by 6 bases and J by 5 bases, with 9 bases between. DNA for the CDR3: TGTGCCAGCAGCGGGGTTGTAGATACGCAGTATTTT. Protein: CASSGVVDTQYF.

The chain recombines TRBV28 with TRBJ1-1; no reliable D call. Trimming removed 7 bases at V and 0 bases at J, with 12 bases between. Germline V gene data show CDR1 as MDHEN and CDR2 as SYDVKM. This CDR3 is 14 amino acids long. The CDR3 DNA follows: TGTGCCAGCATGTCAGGCCCTTTGAACACTGAAGCTTTCTTT. It specifies CASMSGPLNTEAFF.

The genes are TRBV2 and TRBJ2-7; D gene uncertain. Germline V gene lookup returns CDR1 SNHLY and CDR2 FYNNEI. The CDR3 totals 11 residues. V was cut by 5 bases and J by 3 bases, with 5 bases left in between. This CDR3 reads CASSPYYEQYF. The CDR3 DNA follows: TGTGCCAGCAGTCCTTACTACGAGCAGTACTTC.

This chain uses TRBV2 with TRBJ2-4; TRBD1 matches at 7 bases. V trimming: 6 bases; J trimming: 4 bases; junction bases outside the gene matches: 3. CDR1 SNHLY and CDR2 FYNNEI come from the germline V gene. The CDR3 covers 13 residues. The CDR3 coding sequence is TGTGCCAGCAGGGCAGGGGGAAAAAACATTCAGTACTTC. It codes for CASRAGGKNIQYF.

The V and J genes are TRBV19 and TRBJ1-5, with 8 nucleotides matching TRBD1. The V gene end was trimmed by 6 bases and the J gene end by 4 bases; junction bases not matched to a gene: 8. CDR1 LNHDA and CDR2 SQIVND come from the germline V gene (reference sequence). The CDR3 loop spans 15 amino acids. This chain's CDR3 is CASSPSGQVNQPQHF. CDR3 bases: TGTGCCAGTAGCCCCTCGGGACAGGTAAATCAGCCCCAGCATTTT.

Points on this clone: The sample has other DNA sequences that encode this CDR3 too. This sequence joins TRBV6-1 and TRBJ2-7, with D unresolved. Trimming stripped 4 bases from V and 4 bases from J, with 8 bases between. The CDR3 length is 12 residues. Germline-derived CDR1 and CDR2 are MNHNS and SASEGT. The CDR3 here is CASSASRYEQYF. CDR3 nucleotide sequence: TGTGCCAGCAGTGCCTCTAGGTACGAGCAGTACTTC.

This clone was detected a few times. This chain links TRBV5-4 with TRBJ2-1; D possibly corresponds to TRBD2 (6 bases). The V gene lost 0 bases and the J gene lost 15 bases, with 16 bases spanning the gap. This CDR3 is 13 amino acids long. The germline CDR1 and CDR2 sequences are SGHNT and YYREEE (reference sequence). The CDR3 is CASSLAPQAGGFF. The CDR3 nucleotides read TGTGCCAGCAGCTTGGCCCCACAGGCCGGGGGGTTCTTC.

The chain recombines TRBV10-1 with TRBJ2-7; weak D call: TRBD2 (5 bases). In germline, CDR1 is WNHNN, CDR2 SYGVQD (reference sequence). The V end was cut by 7 bases, the J end by 5 bases, with 15 bases between. This CDR3 has 13 residues. This chain's CDR3 is CASKSGTPHEQYF. DNA for the CDR3: TGCGCCAGCAAAAGCGGAACCCCCCACGAGCAGTACTTC.

The chain joins TRBV7-3 to TRBJ1-1, with 7 nucleotides matching TRBD1. Germline assignment: CDR1 SGHTA and CDR2 FQGTGA. The CDR3 totals 19 residues. With 2 bases clipped from V and 5 bases from J, the junction kept 20 bases outside the gene matches. CDR3 sequence: CASSLLPPGGGDVGTEAFF. The CDR3 region has the DNA TGTGCCAGCAGCTTACTGCCCCCGGGAGGGGGCGACGTAGGGACTGAAGCTTTCTTT. The full variable domain, in which reference TRBV7-3 and TRBJ1-1 provide the parts outside the CDR3, is GAGVSQTPSNKVTEKGKYVELRCDPISGHTALYWYRQSLGQGPEFLIYFQGTGAADDSGLPNDRFFAVRPEGSVSTLKIQRTERGDSAVYLCASSLLPPGGGDVGTEAFFGQGTRLTVV.

The chain recombines TRBV11-2 with TRBJ2-3, with D perhaps matching TRBD2 (6 bases). This CDR3 is 11 amino acids long. V shed 4 bases and J shed 10 bases, with 9 bases lying between them. CDR1 and CDR2 (germline): SGHAT, FQNNGV. CDR3 sequence reads: CASSYGGAQYF. CDR3 coding DNA: TGTGCCAGCAGCTACGGCGGGGCGCAGTATTTT.

The chain combines TRBV7-2 with TRBJ2-1; TRBD1 matches at 8 bases. CDR3 size: 14 residues. Trimming cost V 5 bases and J 7 bases; bases outside gene matches: 7. Germline lookup yields CDR1 SGHTA and CDR2 FQGNSA. The CDR3 DNA sequence: TGTGCCAGCAGCCGAGGACAGGGTCGAAATGAGCAGTTCTTC. Translating it yields CASSRGQGRNEQFF.

The rearrangement uses TRBV28 and TRBJ1-4; D ambiguous. V lost 3 bases and J lost 4, with 9 bases in between. The CDR3 runs to 14 residues. Germline CDR1 and CDR2: MDHEN and SYDVKM. Here the CDR3 reads CASSFPQSNEKLFF. Written as DNA, the CDR3 is TGTGCCAGCAGTTTTCCACAGAGTAATGAAAAACTGTTTTTT.